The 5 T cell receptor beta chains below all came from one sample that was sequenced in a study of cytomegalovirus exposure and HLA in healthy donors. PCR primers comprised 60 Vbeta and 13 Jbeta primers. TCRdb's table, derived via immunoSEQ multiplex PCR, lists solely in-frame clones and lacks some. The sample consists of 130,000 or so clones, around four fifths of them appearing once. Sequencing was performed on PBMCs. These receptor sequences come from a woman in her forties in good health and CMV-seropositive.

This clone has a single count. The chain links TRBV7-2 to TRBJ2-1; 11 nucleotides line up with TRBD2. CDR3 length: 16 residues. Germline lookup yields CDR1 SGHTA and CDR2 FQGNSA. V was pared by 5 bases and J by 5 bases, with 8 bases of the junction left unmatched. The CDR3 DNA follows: TGTGCCAGCAGCCGAGCGCTAGCGGGGGGAGACAATGAGCAGTTCTTC. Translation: CASSRALAGGDNEQFF.

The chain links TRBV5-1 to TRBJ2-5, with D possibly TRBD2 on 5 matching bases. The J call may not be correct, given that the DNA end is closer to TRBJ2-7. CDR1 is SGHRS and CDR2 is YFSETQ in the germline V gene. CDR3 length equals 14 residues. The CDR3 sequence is CASSLIPSSYEQYF. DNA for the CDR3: TGCGCCAGCAGCTTGATTCCTAGCAGCTACGAGCAGTACTTC.

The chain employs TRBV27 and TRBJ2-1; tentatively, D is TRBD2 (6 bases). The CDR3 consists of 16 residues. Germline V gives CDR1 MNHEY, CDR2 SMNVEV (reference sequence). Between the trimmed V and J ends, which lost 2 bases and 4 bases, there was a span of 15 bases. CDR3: CASSLKYGSAYNEQFF. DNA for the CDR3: TGTGCCAGCAGTTTAAAGTACGGGAGTGCGTACAATGAGCAGTTCTTC.

CDR3 nucleotides: TGTGCCTGGAAACCTCCGGACAGGGGGGCCTCACCCCTCCACTTT. Protein: CAWKPPDRGASPLHF. This sequence joins TRBV30 and TRBJ1-6, with 10 bases matching TRBD1. Germline assignment: CDR1 GTSNPN and CDR2 SVGIG (reference sequence). V lost 4 bases, J lost 10 bases, and 10 bases stayed unmatched. This CDR3 has 15 amino acids.

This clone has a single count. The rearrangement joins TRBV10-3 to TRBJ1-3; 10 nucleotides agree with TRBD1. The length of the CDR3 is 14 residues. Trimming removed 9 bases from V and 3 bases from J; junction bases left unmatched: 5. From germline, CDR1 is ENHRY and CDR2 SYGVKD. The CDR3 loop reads CAIRQGAGGNTIYF. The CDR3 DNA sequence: TGTGCCATAAGACAGGGGGCTGGTGGAAACACCATATATTTT.